Listed here is a single TCR beta chain. The germline gives CDR1 SQVTM, CDR2 ANQGSEA. V was pared by 4 bases and J by 1 base, with 10 bases between. This CDR3 region has 13 residues. These data originate in a study of blood T cell repertoires in COVID-19. Overall study context: Samples representing acute and convalescent COVID-19 were sourced from the United States, Italy and Spain. Nucleic acid was either cDNA or gDNA, and it came from T cells, B-cell-depleted T cells, or PBMCs.

Original methodology: By means of reference gene primer amplification, nucleated cell counts were estimated. Assay used: immunoSEQ multiplex PCR; TCRdb lists only in-frame clones, some missing. V, J and clone size are those of that table, while D and trimming were read from the DNA. The sample carries some 220,000 clones, 84% recorded once. This chain joins TRBV29-1 and TRBJ1-2, with D possibly matching TRBD1 (5 bases). This TCR was recovered from a middle-aged man with acute or convalescent COVID-19. Sequenced input: peripheral blood. The CDR3 DNA follows: TGCAGCGTTGCGACAGCTCTTAACTATGGCTACACCTTC. Protein product: CSVATALNYGYTF.